The source of this TCR beta chain is a study of blood T cells in healthy people across ages. Study details: Roughly one uniquely barcoded beta molecule per two T cells was captured.

This CDR3 spans 14 amino acids. Per germline, CDR1 MGHDK and CDR2 SYGVNS. With regard to this clonotype: One end of the junction does not line up with germline, which may come from a read error.

Then a second PCR, running roughly 7 to 12 cycles, was carried out with a sample-barcoded 5' primer and a J-beta primer mix. Each CDR3 protein is one row after TCRdb ran MiXCR on the 5' RACE reads. The repertoire holds roughly 1,300,000 distinct CDR3 sequences, with around 59% as singletons. J is TRBJ2-5 and V is TRBV25-1, with 8 bases matching TRBD2. The receptor's source is a man younger than 35 in good health. The sample comprised blood. The CDR3 is CAGSLAGLQETQYF. CDR3 bases: TGTGCCGGCAGTTTAGCGGGACTGCAAGAGACCCAGTACTTC.